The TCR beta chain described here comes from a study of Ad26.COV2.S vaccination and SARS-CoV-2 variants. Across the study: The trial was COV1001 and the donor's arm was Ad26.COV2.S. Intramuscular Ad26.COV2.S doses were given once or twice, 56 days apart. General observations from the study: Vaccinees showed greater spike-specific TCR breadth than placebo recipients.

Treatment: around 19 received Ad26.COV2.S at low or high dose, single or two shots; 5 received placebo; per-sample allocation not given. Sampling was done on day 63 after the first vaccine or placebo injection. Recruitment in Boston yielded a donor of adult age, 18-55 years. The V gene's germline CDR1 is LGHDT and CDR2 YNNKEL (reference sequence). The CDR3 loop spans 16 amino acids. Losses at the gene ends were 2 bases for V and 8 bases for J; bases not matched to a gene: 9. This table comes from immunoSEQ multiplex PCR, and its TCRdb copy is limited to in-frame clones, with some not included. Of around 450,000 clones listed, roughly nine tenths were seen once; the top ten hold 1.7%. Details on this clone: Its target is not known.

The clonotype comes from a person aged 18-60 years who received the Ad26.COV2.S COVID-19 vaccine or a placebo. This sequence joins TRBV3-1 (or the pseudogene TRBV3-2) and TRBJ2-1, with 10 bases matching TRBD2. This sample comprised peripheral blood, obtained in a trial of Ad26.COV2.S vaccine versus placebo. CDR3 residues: CASSQRSGGDLDEQFF. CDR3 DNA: TGTGCCAGCAGCCAAAGGAGCGGGGGGGACTTGGATGAGCAGTTCTTC.